A selection of T cell receptor beta chains follows, all from one sample in a study of T cell responses to AZD1222 COVID-19 vaccine. Generated by immunoSEQ multiplex PCR, the TCRdb table keeps only in-frame clones and is missing some. This table has 150,000 to 200,000 clones, roughly nine tenths appearing once. The source was peripheral blood, collected on day 0 of AZD1222 vaccination. Every receptor here comes from an adult in good health. CDR3s include the opening cysteine and the closing phenylalanine or tryptophan. A D gene is named only where the DNA matches it firmly. Size is omitted from some rows. Given values are once, few, many or a class for expanded clones.

.,.,TRBJ2-7,TRBV5-6,CASSLSGFYEQYF,TGTGCCAGCAGCTTGTCAGGGTTCTACGAGCAGTACTTC
.,.,TRBJ2-3,TRBV5-6,CASSSVPDTQYF,TGTGCCAGCAGCTCCGTGCCAGATACGCAGTATTTT
.,TRBD2,TRBJ2-5,TRBV7-9,CASSLIAGGRETQYF,TGTGCCAGCAGCTTAATTGCGGGGGGGCGAGAGACCCAGTACTTC
.,.,TRBJ1-3,TRBV6-4,CASSDSGKTLNTIYF,TGTGCCAGCAGTGACTCTGGGAAGACCTTAAACACCATATATTTT
.,.,TRBJ2-3,TRBV11-2,CASSPWATWAEGTDTQYF,TGTGCCAGCAGCCCCTGGGCTACCTGGGCCGAGGGGACAGATACGCAGTATTTT
.,.,TRBJ1-2,TRBV19,CASSIVAGDGYTF,TGTGCCAGTAGTATAGTAGCCGGGGATGGCTACACCTTC
once,TRBD1,TRBJ1-2,TRBV9,CASSPTGEEDYGYTF,TGTGCCAGCAGCCCGACAGGGGAAGAGGACTATGGCTACACCTTC
few,TRBD2,TRBJ2-5,TRBV15,CATSRDLLAGTGETQYF,TGTGCCACCAGCAGAGATCTTCTAGCGGGGACTGGGGAGACCCAGTACTTC
.,.,TRBJ2-3,TRBV29-1,CSGSGVRTDTQYF,TGCAGCGGTTCGGGAGTTCGCACAGATACGCAGTATTTT
.,TRBD1,TRBJ2-1,TRBV6-5,CASRLGQGVYNEQFF,TGTGCCAGCAGACTCGGACAGGGGGTGTACAATGAGCAGTTCTTC
once,.,TRBJ1-6,TRBV5-4,CASSFQGAGALHF,TGTGCCAGCAGCTTCCAGGGCGCCGGGGCCCTCCACTTT
.,.,TRBJ2-2,TRBV4-1,CASSQVGGITGELFF,TGCGCCAGCAGCCAAGTCGGAGGGATCACCGGGGAGCTGTTTTTT
.,.,TRBJ2-5,TRBV2,CASSEDSTQYF,TGTGCCAGCAGTGAAGATTCGACCCAGTACTTC
once,TRBD1,TRBJ2-5,TRBV18,CASSPDQGVVETQYF,TGTGCCAGCTCACCTGATCAGGGGGTAGTGGAGACCCAGTACTTC
.,TRBD2,TRBJ2-3,TRBV7-3,CASSLVAGPRGTQYF,TGTGCCAGCAGCTTAGTAGCGGGGCCCCGGGGTACGCAGTATTTT
once,.,TRBJ2-5,TRBV4-1,CASSQDTGAGETQYF,TGCGCCAGCAGCCAAGATACAGGGGCGGGGGAGACCCAGTACTTC
.,.,TRBJ1-2,TRBV12-3/TRBV12-4,CASSLRSGGSYTF,TGTGCCAGCAGTTTAAGGTCAGGAGGGAGCTACACCTTC
.,.,TRBJ1-5,TRBV9,CASSVGDTNQPQHF,TGTGCCAGCAGCGTAGGCGACACCAATCAGCCCCAGCATTTT
.,.,TRBJ1-2,TRBV29-1,CSVVESYGYTF,TGCAGCGTTGTTGAAAGCTATGGCTACACCTTC
.,.,TRBJ1-5,TRBV2,CASSEGPGNQPQHF,TGTGCCAGCAGTGAGGGTCCCGGCAATCAGCCCCAGCATTTT
once,.,TRBJ1-4,TRBV13,CASRRQNLNEKLFF,TGTGCCAGCAGAAGACAGAACCTAAATGAAAAACTGTTTTTT
.,.,TRBJ1-2,TRBV7-2,CASSSAAGFYGYTF,TGTGCCAGCAGCTCCGCGGCAGGGTTCTATGGCTACACCTTC
once,.,TRBJ1-5,TRBV6-2/TRBV6-3,CASSFGLGEQPQHF,TGTGCCAGCAGTTTCGGATTGGGGGAGCAGCCCCAGCATTTT
.,TRBD1,TRBJ2-3,TRBV7-9,CASSQGDITDTQYF,TGTGCCAGCAGCCAGGGGGACATCACAGATACGCAGTATTTT
.,.,TRBJ2-3,TRBV7-2,CASSLDASTDTQYF,TGTGCCAGCAGCTTGGACGCTAGCACAGATACGCAGTATTTT
once,.,TRBJ1-6,TRBV5-6,CASSSLGGEPGNSPLHF,TGTGCCAGCAGCAGCTTGGGGGGGGAGCCTGGAAATTCACCCCTCCACTTT
.,TRBD1,TRBJ2-1,TRBV2,CASSQTGGPRVF,TGTGCCAGCAGTCAAACAGGGGGCCCCCGGGTCTTC
.,TRBD1,TRBJ1-5,TRBV19,CASSIGTGGNQPQHF,TGTGCCAGTAGTATTGGGACAGGGGGGAATCAGCCCCAGCATTTT
few,.,TRBJ1-3,TRBV4-2,CASSLLTNSGNTIYF,TGTGCCAGCAGCCTCCTAACCAACTCTGGAAACACCATATATTTT
.,TRBD1,TRBJ2-5,TRBV7-9,CASSETGAETQYF,TGTGCCAGCAGCGAAACAGGGGCAGAGACCCAGTACTTC
.,TRBD1,TRBJ1-2,TRBV7-9,CASSLGRSGGVGYTF,TGTGCCAGCAGCCTAGGAAGGTCAGGGGGCGTTGGCTACACCTTC
.,TRBD1,TRBJ2-5,TRBV7-9,CASSNRGRETQYF,TGTGCCAGCAGCAACAGGGGGCGTGAGACCCAGTACTTC
.,.,TRBJ1-2,TRBV28,CASSLFGYTF,TGTGCCAGCAGTTTATTTGGCTACACCTTC
.,TRBD2,TRBJ2-7,TRBV7-2,CASSLDRTSGGYEQYF,TGTGCCAGCAGCCTCGATCGGACTAGCGGGGGCTACGAGCAGTACTTC
.,.,TRBJ2-7,TRBV6-2/TRBV6-3,CASSYGGGFYEQYF,TGTGCCAGCAGTTACGGGGGCGGGTTCTACGAGCAGTACTTC
.,.,TRBJ2-7,TRBV7-8,CASSPIPESYEQYF,TGTGCCAGCAGCCCTATCCCCGAAAGCTACGAGCAGTACTTC
.,TRBD2,TRBJ2-5,TRBV5-1,CASSLGPGLAGETQYF,TGCGCCAGCAGCTTGGGCCCAGGACTAGCTGGCGAGACCCAGTACTTC
many,.,TRBJ1-2,TRBV3-1/TRBV3-2,CASSQISGYLYGYTF,TGTGCCAGCAGCCAAATTTCAGGGTATCTCTATGGCTACACCTTC
.,.,TRBJ1-6,TRBV10-3,CAISVSTGLNSPLHF,TGTGCCATCAGCGTGTCGACAGGACTTAATTCACCCCTCCACTTT
.,TRBD2,TRBJ2-3,TRBV27,CASSFSASGGDTQYF,TGTGCCAGCAGTTTCTCGGCTAGCGGGGGAGATACGCAGTATTTT
.,TRBD1,TRBJ1-2,TRBV6-5,CASSIDRAYGYTF,TGTGCCAGCAGTATCGACAGGGCCTATGGCTACACCTTC
.,.,TRBJ2-2,TRBV25-1,CASKRIGGGELFF,TGTGCCAGCAAACGAATAGGGGGAGGGGAGCTGTTTTTT
.,.,TRBJ2-1,TRBV10-3,CAISLGADNEQFF,TGTGCCATCAGTCTAGGCGCCGACAATGAGCAGTTCTTC
.,.,TRBJ2-1,TRBV3-1/TRBV3-2,CASSQGRRDNEQFF,TGTGCCAGCAGCCAAGGACGGCGGGACAATGAGCAGTTCTTC
.,TRBD1,TRBJ2-7,TRBV6-5,CASSSIGTGEYEQYF,TGTGCCAGCAGTTCAATAGGGACAGGTGAATACGAGCAGTACTTC
.,TRBD1,TRBJ1-5,TRBV9,CASSEGTGGLNQPQHF,TGTGCCAGCAGCGAGGGGACAGGGGGTCTCAATCAGCCCCAGCATTTT
once,TRBD1,TRBJ2-5,TRBV9,CASSSWTGGIGETQYF,TGTGCCAGCAGCTCATGGACAGGGGGCATTGGAGAGACCCAGTACTTC
.,.,TRBJ2-7,TRBV28,CASSLPPYEQYF,TGTGCCAGCAGTTTACCACCCTACGAGCAGTACTTC
.,.,TRBJ1-5,TRBV27,CASSLVAPGGGSFGQPQHF,TGTGCCAGCAGTTTAGTTGCCCCGGGAGGGGGTTCATTTGGTCAGCCCCAGCATTTT
.,.,TRBJ2-3,TRBV9,CASRDRNTQYF,TGTGCCAGCAGGGATCGAAATACGCAGTATTTT
.,.,TRBJ1-2,TRBV29-1,CSVTPSGGSYGYTF,TGCAGCGTGACCCCCTCCGGGGGAAGCTATGGCTACACCTTC
once,.,TRBJ2-3,TRBV9,CASSVEGQIGTDTQYF,TGTGCCAGCAGCGTAGAAGGGCAAATAGGCACAGATACGCAGTATTTT
.,.,TRBJ2-1,TRBV10-2,CASSESGGPRYNEQFF,TGCGCCAGCAGTGAGTCTGGCGGACCCCGTTACAATGAGCAGTTCTTC
.,.,TRBJ1-2,TRBV12-3/TRBV12-4,CASSPTPAGGYTF,TGTGCCAGCAGTCCAACCCCGGCGGGGGGCTACACCTTC
.,.,TRBJ1-3,TRBV4-3,CASSQETKISGNTIYF,TGCGCCAGCAGCCAAGAAACGAAAATCTCTGGAAACACCATATATTTT
.,.,TRBJ2-5,TRBV9,CASSIGTYTKETQYF,TGTGCCAGCAGCATCGGGACTTACACCAAAGAGACCCAGTACTTC
.,TRBD1,TRBJ1-1,TRBV6-5,CASAPGGGNTEAFF,TGTGCCAGTGCCCCAGGGGGCGGGAACACTGAAGCTTTCTTT